This T cell receptor beta chain derives from a study of T cell repertoires in ileal Crohn's disease. Only in-frame clones appear in the TCRdb table, and some are missing; sequencing was by immunoSEQ multiplex PCR. The sample includes 12,000 to 15,000 clones, 75% to 85% of them seen just once. Eligibility required adulthood, ileal or ileocolonic Crohn's disease and indicated ileocolonic resection. Remarks on this clone: The antigen is not known.

The CDR3 covers 16 residues. V shed 4 bases and J shed 2 bases, with 17 bases lying between them. CDR1 SGHTA and CDR2 FQGNSA come from the germline V gene. Overall study findings and caveats: Sorted CD8 T cells held more high-frequency clones than CD4.

J is TRBJ1-1 and V is TRBV7-2; tentatively, D is TRBD1 (6 bases). The sample consisted of ileal tissue. The receptor was isolated from an adult with Crohn's disease. CDR3 sequence: CASSSRNTGRNTEAFF. CDR3 DNA: TGTGCCAGCAGCTCAAGAAACACAGGGCGAAACACTGAAGCTTTCTTT.